This T cell receptor beta chain was retrieved from a study of blood T cell repertoires in COVID-19. Study-level information: COVID-19 samples collected from the United States, Italy and Spain covered acute and convalescent phases.

In the study's own analysis: Estimates of nucleated cell counts were drawn from the amplification of reference gene primers. TCRdb's copy holds only in-frame clones and misses some; the assay was immunoSEQ multiplex PCR. V and J calls and clone size are as listed in that table; D and trimming were resolved from the DNA. The sample includes around 250,000 clones, over 80% of them seen just once. The table lists this clone with a count of one. Source material: PBMCs or T cells enriched from blood (not recorded which). The receptor was derived from a woman between 40 and 55 years old who had been exposed to COVID-19.

The CDR3 DNA is TGTGCCAGCAGCTCCCGCGGGACAGAAATACTGGGCCAGTACTTC. It is translated as CASSSRGTEILGQYF. The gene calls are TRBV13 and TRBJ2-5, with a weak D call TRBD1 (7 bases). The V gene lost 4 bases and the J gene lost 10 bases, with 22 bases spanning the gap. Germline assignment: CDR1 PRHDT and CDR2 FYEKMQ (reference sequence). The CDR3 length is 15 residues.